This T cell receptor beta chain is from a study of identifying expanded T cells in peripheral blood. This clone was detected only once. Its antigen is undetermined. Healthy donors had no documented immune events, such as infections, while sampled. The V gene's germline CDR1 is SGHAT and CDR2 FQNNGV. V shed 3 bases and J 5 bases; nucleotides not matched to a gene: 8. The CDR3 runs 15 residues. Overall study results and limits: Technical replicates showed roughly 1.2 changed clones; about 2 weeks 15 to 20; four weeks 19.

This table comes from immunoSEQ multiplex PCR, and its TCRdb copy is limited to in-frame clones, with some not included. This table holds 90,000 to 110,000 clones, roughly 90% found once. Sequencing input: blood. The J gene is TRBJ2-5, the V gene TRBV11-2; TRBD2 matches at 8 bases. This sequence originates from a person aged 18 to 75 in good health. The CDR3 loop reads CASSFVRGGVETQYF. CDR3 bases: TGTGCCAGCAGCTTTGTACGGGGGGGCGTGGAGACCCAGTACTTC.